The rows below give T cell receptor beta chains drawn from one sample of a study of cytomegalovirus exposure and HLA in healthy donors. Method: immunoSEQ multiplex PCR; TCRdb's copy keeps in-frame clones and lacks some. The listing records tens of thousands of clones. The sample consisted of PBMCs. The receptor set was obtained from a woman aged 30 to 39 in good health and CMV-seropositive. The conserved cysteine and the conserved F or W are not part of the CDR3 here. D genes are given only for firm matches.

TRBJ2-7,TRBV15,NA,ATSRGSDSYSYEQY
TRBJ2-7,TRBV5-1,NA,AGPIGDRAYEQY
TRBJ2-1,TRBV29-1,TRBD2,SVVETSGSHEQF
TRBJ1-5,TRBV6-1,NA,ASTPGLFSNQPQH
TRBJ1-2,TRBV4-2,TRBD1,ASSLTAPGQGFYGYT
TRBJ1-1,TRBV9,TRBD1,ASSARTGGEAEAF
TRBJ2-1,TRBV2,TRBD2,ASSVGLAGGSSYNEQF
TRBJ2-7,TRBV9,NA,ASSPLPGVHEQY
TRBJ2-3,TRBV14,NA,ASSQLWTDTDTQY
TRBJ2-2,TRBV7-6,TRBD1,ASSLQGAMNTGELF
TRBJ2-7,TRBV10-3,TRBD1,ATSGLTGALEQY
TRBJ2-5,TRBV7-9,NA,ASSLESGIWQETQY
TRBJ2-7,TRBV30,NA,AWTTQNEQY
TRBJ2-5,TRBV7-3,NA,ASSPLGHAETQY
TRBJ1-6,TRBV7-6,TRBD1,ASSSRPRGNSPLH
TRBJ1-2,TRBV30,NA,AWNPFREGGYT
TRBJ2-7,TRBV6-5,TRBD2,ASSYGEGILYEQY
TRBJ2-5,TRBV19,NA,ASSIEASQETQY
TRBJ1-4,TRBV2,NA,ALGGGEDEKLF
TRBJ2-1,TRBV28,TRBD2,ASSFPSGSGRFDNEQF
TRBJ2-5,TRBV6-5,NA,ASSYSRGLPETQY
TRBJ1-2,TRBV4-2,NA,ASSLDRAYGYT
TRBJ2-7,TRBV14,NA,ASSLPGGYEQY
TRBJ1-5,TRBV6-1,NA,ATTDGEWLQPQH
NA,TRBV27,TRBD1,ASTPGQGAREQY
TRBJ1-1,TRBV6-5,NA,ASRGRVNTEAF
TRBJ2-3,TRBV9,NA,ASSVAGVRTDTQY
TRBJ1-1,TRBV7-2,NA,ASSLDNYYTEAF
TRBJ1-2,TRBV27,TRBD1,ASSFGPTGGAGYT